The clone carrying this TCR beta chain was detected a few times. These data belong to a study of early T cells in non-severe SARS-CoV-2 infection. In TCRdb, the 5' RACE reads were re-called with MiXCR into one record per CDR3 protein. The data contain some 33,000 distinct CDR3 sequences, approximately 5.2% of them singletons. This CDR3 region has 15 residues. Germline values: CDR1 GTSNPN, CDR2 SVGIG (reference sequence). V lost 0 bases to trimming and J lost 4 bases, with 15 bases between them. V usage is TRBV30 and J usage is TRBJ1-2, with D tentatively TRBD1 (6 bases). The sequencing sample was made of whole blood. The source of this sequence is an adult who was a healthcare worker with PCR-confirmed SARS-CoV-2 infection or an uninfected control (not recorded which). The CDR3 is CAWSVTLGQLYGYTF. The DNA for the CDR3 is TGTGCCTGGAGTGTGACCCTCGGACAGCTCTATGGCTACACCTTC. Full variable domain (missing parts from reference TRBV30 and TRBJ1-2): SQTIHQWPATLVQPVGSPLSLECTVEGTSNPNLYWYRQAAGRGLQLLFYSVGIGQISSEVPQNLSASRPQDRQFILSSKKLLLSDSGFYLCAWSVTLGQLYGYTFGSGTRLTVV.